These 5 T cell receptor beta chains came from one sample sequenced in a study of T-cell memory formation after mild COVID-19. TCRdb reprocessed the 5' RACE reads via MiXCR and lists one record per CDR3 protein. The data show 500,000 to 650,000 distinct CDR3 sequences, about 22% seen once. Specimen: PBMCs or a T cell subset sorted from them (not recorded which). The origin of the receptors is an adult woman who had mild COVID-19 (a few samples of this study predate the infection). Cell type and time point are not known.

This clonotype was detected only a few times. CDR3 in amino acids: CASSQVQGAHEQYF. Written as DNA, the CDR3 is TGCGCCAGCAGCCAAGTGCAGGGCGCCCACGAGCAGTACTTC. The chain uses TRBV4-1 and TRBJ2-7; D might be TRBD1 (5 bases). This CDR3 comprises 14 residues. The V and J ends lost 1 base and 5 bases respectively, with 12 bases between them. Germline V CDR1 and CDR2: MGHRA, YSYEKL.

This clonotype was seen only a few times. This chain joins TRBV12-3 or TRBV12-4 and TRBJ1-5, with D perhaps matching TRBD1 (5 bases). This CDR3 region has 13 residues. Trimming left V 1 base short and J 6 bases short, with 7 bases between. For the CDR3, the DNA is TGTGCCAGCAGTTTAGGGGGGACTCAGCCCCAGCATTTT. This encodes CASSLGGTQPQHF.

The chain couples TRBV24-1 to TRBJ2-3, with a possible D match to TRBD2 (6 bases). The CDR3 loop spans 15 amino acids. Germline V gene lookup returns CDR1 KGHDR and CDR2 SFDVKD. Trimming took off 4 bases at V and 11 bases at J, with 21 bases between the two ends. CDR3 region: CATSEPGAGIEEQYF. The CDR3 nucleotides are TGTGCCACCAGTGAACCGGGAGCCGGCATAGAGGAGCAGTATTTT.

This clonotype was seen more than once but under ten times. The chain has TRBV18 and TRBJ2-2; D is unclear. The CDR3 spans 14 residues. The V gene lost 6 bases and the J gene lost 0 bases, with 8 bases spanning the gap. The V gene's germline CDR1 is KGHSH and CDR2 LQKENI. As DNA, the CDR3 is TGTGCCAGCTCCCGGGCCACGAACACCGGGGAGCTGTTTTTT. Its protein product is CASSRATNTGELFF.

V gene TRBV12-3 or TRBV12-4 combines with J gene TRBJ2-7; maybe TRBD2 (6 bases). Trimming took off 2 bases at V and 6 bases at J, with 14 bases between the two ends. The CDR3 consists of 14 residues. The CDR3 bases are TGTGCCAGCAGTTTACCGGGACTCCGGGTCGAGCAGTACTTC. This translates into CASSLPGLRVEQYF.